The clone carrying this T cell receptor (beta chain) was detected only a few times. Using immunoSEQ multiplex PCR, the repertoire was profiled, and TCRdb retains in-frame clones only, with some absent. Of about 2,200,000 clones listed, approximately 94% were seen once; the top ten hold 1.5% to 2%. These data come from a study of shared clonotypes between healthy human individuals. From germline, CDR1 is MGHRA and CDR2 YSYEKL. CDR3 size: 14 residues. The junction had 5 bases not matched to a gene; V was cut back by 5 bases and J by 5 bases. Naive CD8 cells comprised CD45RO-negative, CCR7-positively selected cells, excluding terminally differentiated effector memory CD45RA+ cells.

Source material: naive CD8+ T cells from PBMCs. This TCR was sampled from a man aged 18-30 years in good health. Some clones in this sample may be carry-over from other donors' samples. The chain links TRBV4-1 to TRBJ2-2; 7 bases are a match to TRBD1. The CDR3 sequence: CASSSHRGTGELFF. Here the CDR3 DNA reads TGCGCCAGCAGCTCACACAGGGGAACCGGGGAGCTGTTTTTT.